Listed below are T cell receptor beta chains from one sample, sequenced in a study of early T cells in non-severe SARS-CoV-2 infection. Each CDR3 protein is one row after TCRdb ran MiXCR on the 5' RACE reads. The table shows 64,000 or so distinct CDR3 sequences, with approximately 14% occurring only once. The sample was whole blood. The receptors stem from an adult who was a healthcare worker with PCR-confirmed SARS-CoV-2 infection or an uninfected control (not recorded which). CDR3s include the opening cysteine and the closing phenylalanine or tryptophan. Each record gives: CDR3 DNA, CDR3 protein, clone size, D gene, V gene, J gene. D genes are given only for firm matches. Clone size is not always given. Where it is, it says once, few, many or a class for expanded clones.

TGTGCCAGCAGACAGGGGACTAATGAAAAACTGTTTTTT	CASRQGTNEKLFF	few	TRBD1	TRBV25-1	TRBJ1-4
TGTGCCAGCAGGCTCGGACAGCACTCTGGAAACACCATATATTTT	CASRLGQHSGNTIYF	few	.	TRBV5-5	TRBJ1-3
TGCGCCAGCAACCCGGGACGACGCTCCTACGAGCAGTACTTC	CASNPGRRSYEQYF	.	.	TRBV5-1	TRBJ2-7
TGCGCCAGCAGCTTTAGCGGGGGACTACAAGAGACCCAGTACTTC	CASSFSGGLQETQYF	many	TRBD2	TRBV5-1	TRBJ2-5
TGTGCCAGCAGCGAACTTTGGGGGGCCGACAATGAGCAGTTCTTC	CASSELWGADNEQFF	few	.	TRBV7-6	TRBJ2-1
TGCGCCAGCAGCCAAGACTGGAGGGGGGATACGCAGTATTTT	CASSQDWRGDTQYF	many	.	TRBV4-3	TRBJ2-3
TGTGCCAGCAGTTTACGGGACAGGGGTTCTGGGGCCAACGTCCTGACTTTC	CASSLRDRGSGANVLTF	many	TRBD1	TRBV25-1	TRBJ2-6
TGTGCCAGCAGCTTAGTTGGAGCGGGGGGAGCAGAGACCCAGTACTTC	CASSLVGAGGAETQYF	.	TRBD2	TRBV7-2	TRBJ2-5
TGCGCCAGCAGTGAGTCGACAGATACGCAGTATTTT	CASSESTDTQYF	few	.	TRBV10-2	TRBJ2-3
TGTGCCAGCAGTTTAAGACGGGGCAACAATGAGCAGTTCTTC	CASSLRRGNNEQFF	few	.	TRBV27	TRBJ2-1
TGTGCCAGCAGTTTAGCGGGACAGACTAACTATGGCTACACCTTC	CASSLAGQTNYGYTF	few	TRBD1	TRBV12-3/TRBV12-4	TRBJ1-2
TGTGCCAGCAGTTACGGAGGGAGTGAAGCTTTCTTT	CASSYGGSEAFF	many	.	TRBV6-2/TRBV6-3	TRBJ1-1
TGTGCCAGCAGTTACTCTGGGGGGATCTATGGCTACACCTTC	CASSYSGGIYGYTF	few	.	TRBV6-2/TRBV6-3	TRBJ1-2
TGTGCCATCAGTGCTGGGCAGGGCTATGGCTACACCTTC	CAISAGQGYGYTF	few	.	TRBV10-3	TRBJ1-2
TGTGCCAGCAGTCGGACAGGGGGCGTGGACACTGAAGCTTTCTTT	CASSRTGGVDTEAFF	few	TRBD1	TRBV7-9	TRBJ1-1
TGTGCCAGCAGTACAAGGACAGGGGGGGGCAATGAAAAACTGTTTTTT	CASSTRTGGGNEKLFF	.	TRBD1	TRBV12-3/TRBV12-4	TRBJ1-4
TGTGCCAGCAGTCCGGGACCGTACAATGAGCAGTTCTTC	CASSPGPYNEQFF	many	.	TRBV2	TRBJ2-1
TGTGCCAGCAGCCAACTGACTAGCGGGGTGACAGATACGCAGTATTTT	CASSQLTSGVTDTQYF	few	TRBD2	TRBV4-2	TRBJ2-3
TGCGCCAGCAGCTTGGAGGCTACCACAGATACGCAGTATTTT	CASSLEATTDTQYF	few	.	TRBV5-1	TRBJ2-3
TGTGCCAGCGATTTGGGCCCTAATCCGAACACTGAAGCTTTCTTT	CASDLGPNPNTEAFF	.	.	TRBV10-3	TRBJ1-1
TGTGCCAGCAGCGTAGAACCGGGTCCTGGGGCCAACGTCCTGACTTTC	CASSVEPGPGANVLTF	.	.	TRBV9	TRBJ2-6